This T cell receptor beta chain appears in the sequencing data of a study of cytomegalovirus exposure and HLA in healthy donors. General study points: It was only CMV serostatus that was available as immune exposure information. Later work found most CMV-associated TCR beta chains apparently HLA-restricted.

To note about this clone: As yet, its antigen is unknown.

V gave up 8 bases and J gave up 1 base, with 11 bases separating them. Germline V lookup: CDR1 MNHEY, CDR2 SMNVEV (reference sequence). This CDR3 is built from 13 residues. The primer mix had 60 Vbeta and 13 Jbeta primers. The protocol was immunoSEQ multiplex PCR, while the TCRdb copy is restricted to in-frame clones and leaves out a portion. The sample records under 200,000 clones, more than 60% being singletons. This sequence originates from a male donor in good health and CMV-seronegative. Sequencing used PBMCs. This sequence joins TRBV27 and TRBJ2-5, with D possibly TRBD1 on 6 matching bases. The CDR3 reads CASPPTGQETQYF. CDR3 DNA sequence: TGTGCCAGCCCCCCGACAGGCCAAGAGACCCAGTACTTC.